One sample yielded the 27 T cell receptor beta chains listed below, sequenced in a study of cytomegalovirus exposure and HLA in healthy donors. The PCR employed 60 Vbeta primers together with 13 Jbeta primers. The data were produced by immunoSEQ multiplex PCR, yet TCRdb's version contains in-frame clones alone and is incomplete. The sample consists of 65,000 to 90,000 clones, roughly 73% of them appearing once. The material sequenced was PBMCs. The receptor set was obtained from a woman aged 40 to 55 in good health and CMV-seropositive.

The CDR3, as DNA: TGTGCCAGCAGCTTAACCGCCTCGGGAATCCAGCCCCAGCATTTT. Translating it yields CASSLTASGIQPQHF. The V gene is TRBV7-2, the J gene TRBJ1-5; D call uncertain. The germline V gene has CDR1 SGHTA and CDR2 FQGNSA. The CDR3 runs to 15 residues. V dropped 2 bases and J dropped 7 bases, with 15 bases sitting between them.

This rearrangement joins TRBV5-1 to TRBJ1-1; maybe TRBD1 (6 bases). This CDR3 contains 14 residues. The germline V gene has CDR1 SGHRS and CDR2 YFSETQ. V lost 3 bases to trimming and J lost 1 base, with 10 bases between them. The CDR3 sequence is CASSSGQRNTEAFF. The CDR3 DNA follows: TGCGCCAGCAGCTCAGGACAGAGGAACACTGAAGCTTTCTTT.

V is TRBV6-5 and J is TRBJ2-2; D gene unclear. Germline V CDR1 and CDR2: MNHEY, SVGAGI. The CDR3 length is 16 residues. The V end lost 4 bases, the J end lost 6 bases, and 18 bases lay between the germline ends. Here the CDR3 reads CASSSIGIRSAGELFF. The CDR3 DNA reads TGTGCCAGCAGTTCCATCGGCATAAGGAGCGCCGGGGAGCTGTTTTTT.

The genes are TRBV5-1 and TRBJ2-7; 7 bases align to TRBD1. The CDR3 runs to 13 residues. After removal of 0 bases from V and 5 bases from J, the junction contained 2 bases not matched to a gene. Germline V CDR1 and CDR2: SGHRS, YFSETQ. The CDR3 spells CASSLGQGNEQYF. For the CDR3, the DNA is TGCGCCAGCAGCTTGGGACAGGGCAACGAGCAGTACTTC.

This chain joins TRBV4-3 and TRBJ2-1; no firm D call. The CDR3 contains 13 residues. Germline CDR1 is LGHNA and CDR2 is YSLEER. V lost 8 bases, J lost 10 bases, and 18 bases lay in between. CDR3 DNA sequence: TGCGCCAGCTCGCTAGGTCCGTTTGGGGAGCAGTTCTTC. It codes for CASSLGPFGEQFF.

The V and J genes are TRBV10-3 and TRBJ2-1; D is uncertain. The CDR3 has 12 residues. Germline V gene data show CDR1 as ENHRY and CDR2 as SYGVKD. V was pared by 2 bases and J by 10 bases, with 9 bases between. CDR3 protein: CAISERALEQFF. The CDR3 DNA reads TGTGCCATCAGTGAGCGAGCTCTAGAGCAGTTCTTC.

This sequence joins TRBV11-2 and TRBJ2-1; 11 positions match TRBD2. CDR3 length: 16 amino acids. Germline trimming cut 5 bases from V and 3 bases from J; bases unmatched to any gene: 6. Germline CDR1 is SGHAT and CDR2 is FQNNGV. This chain's CDR3 is CASSAGLADLYNEQFF. In nucleotides, the CDR3 is TGTGCCAGCAGCGCGGGACTAGCGGATCTCTACAATGAGCAGTTCTTC.

The rearrangement uses TRBV7-9 and TRBJ1-1; D is ambiguous. Trimming left V 5 bases short and J 3 bases short, with 10 bases between. Germline assignment: CDR1 SEHNR and CDR2 FQNEAQ (reference sequence). The CDR3 has 13 residues. CDR3 sequence (DNA): TGTGCCAGCAGCCCCACAATGGACACTGAAGCTTTCTTT. This translates into CASSPTMDTEAFF.

The chain combines TRBV2 with TRBJ2-1; 7 bases are shared with TRBD2. This CDR3 is 14 amino acids long. Germline values: CDR1 SNHLY, CDR2 FYNNEI. Trimming took 4 bases from V and 6 from J; bases not matched to a gene: 6. CDR3 region: CASSVKRDLNEQFF. Written as DNA, the CDR3 is TGTGCCAGCAGTGTCAAGCGGGACCTCAATGAGCAGTTCTTC. Looking up the rest from reference TRBV2 and TRBJ2-1 gives the full variable domain: EPEVTQTPSHQVTQMGQEVILRCVPISNHLYFYWYRQILGQKVEFLVSFYNNEISEKSEIFDDQFSVERPDGSNFTLKIRSTKLEDSAMYFCASSVKRDLNEQFFGPGTRLTVL.

This clone was found a few times. V gene TRBV4-3 combines with J gene TRBJ1-1; D is possibly TRBD1 (6 bases). The V end was cut by 3 bases, the J end by 1 base, with 9 bases between. CDR1 is LGHNA, CDR2 YSLEER, per germline. This CDR3 has 14 residues. The CDR3: CASSQLGGNTEAFF. The DNA for the CDR3 is TGCGCCAGCAGCCAGCTAGGGGGGAACACTGAAGCTTTCTTT.

The CDR3 loop reads CAISEVAGINYGYTF. CDR3 DNA sequence: TGTGCCATCAGTGAAGTGGCAGGCATTAACTATGGCTACACCTTC. The chain recombines TRBV10-3 with TRBJ1-2; no reliable D call. Trimming cost V 3 bases and J 1 base, with 12 bases left between them. This CDR3 contains 15 residues. Per the germline V gene, CDR1 is ENHRY and CDR2 is SYGVKD.

The rearrangement uses TRBV5-4 and TRBJ2-7; TRBD1 agrees at 9 bases. The CDR3 has 15 amino acids. The germline V gene encodes CDR1 SGHNT and CDR2 YYREEE (reference sequence). V shed 0 bases, J shed 7 bases, and the junction held 8 bases outside the gene matches. CDR3 in DNA: TGTGCCAGCAGCTTGGAACGGACAGGGGCGCGGGAGCAGTACTTC. It is translated as CASSLERTGAREQYF.

The rearrangement links TRBV6-5 to TRBJ1-5, with 9 bases fitting TRBD1. There are 14 residues in the CDR3. Germline values: CDR1 MNHEY, CDR2 SVGAGI. The V segment lost 8 bases and the J segment 6 bases; nucleotides outside the gene matches: 8. CDR3: CASASQGAFQPQHF. The CDR3 nucleotides are TGTGCCAGCGCTTCACAGGGGGCGTTTCAGCCCCAGCATTTT.

CDR3 loop: CASRGDRGLQETQYF. CDR3 coding DNA: TGTGCCAGCAGGGGGGACAGGGGGCTCCAAGAGACCCAGTACTTC. The chain couples TRBV2 to TRBJ2-5, with 12 bases matching TRBD1. The CDR3 runs 15 residues. After removal of 6 bases from V and 1 base from J, the junction contained 3 bases not matched to a gene. Germline V CDR1 and CDR2: SNHLY, FYNNEI.

V and J are TRBV7-9 and TRBJ2-7; possibly TRBD1 for D (5 bases). V was cut by 5 bases and J by 5 bases, with 7 bases left in between. Germline V CDR1 and CDR2: SEHNR, FQNEAQ (reference sequence). The CDR3 length is 11 residues. Written as DNA, the CDR3 is TGTGCCAGCAGCCCCAGGGACGAGCAGTACTTC. Translating gives CASSPRDEQYF.

The table lists this clone with a few counts. The chain uses TRBV7-8 and TRBJ2-7; D may be TRBD1 (6 bases). The CDR3 is 15 amino acids. Germline V gene lookup returns CDR1 SGHVS and CDR2 FQNEAQ. Trimming shortened V by 5 bases and J by 4 bases, and 18 bases separated the two germline ends. CDR3 amino acids: CASSLRRQAPYEQYF. The CDR3 region has the DNA TGTGCCAGCAGCCTAAGAAGACAGGCCCCTTACGAGCAGTACTTC.

The chain has TRBV30 and TRBJ1-2, with D perhaps TRBD1 (6 bases). The CDR3 length is 11 residues. The germline V and J ends were trimmed by 0 bases and 9 bases, with 8 bases remaining between them. Germline V gene lookup returns CDR1 GTSNPN and CDR2 SVGIG (reference sequence). The DNA for the CDR3 is TGTGCCTGGAGTGTACAGGGTCGCTACACCTTC. This gives the protein CAWSVQGRYTF.

V is TRBV18 and J is TRBJ1-1; D possibly corresponds to TRBD1 (6 bases). Trimming removed 0 bases at V and 5 bases at J, with 13 bases between. Looked up from germline, CDR1 is KGHSH and CDR2 is LQKENI. The CDR3 totals 15 residues. CDR3 amino acids: CASSPPSGVRTEAFF. In DNA form, the CDR3 reads TGTGCCAGCTCACCACCTTCAGGGGTTAGGACTGAAGCTTTCTTT.

V is TRBV19 and J is TRBJ1-4; 9 bases are shared with TRBD1. There are 15 residues in the CDR3. V dropped 5 bases and J dropped 8; count of bases not matched to a gene: 9. Germline-derived CDR1 and CDR2 are LNHDA and SQIVND (reference sequence). The CDR3 reads CASSRMGQGGEKLFF. The CDR3 coding sequence is TGTGCCAGTAGTCGAATGGGACAGGGAGGGGAAAAACTGTTTTTT.

This chain joins TRBV30 and TRBJ1-4, with 7 positions matching TRBD1. CDR3 length equals 13 residues. Germline CDR1 is GTSNPN and CDR2 is SVGIG (reference sequence). J gave up 5 bases and V 5 bases, and 5 bases lay outside the gene matches. CDR3: CAWRGGPNEKLFF. The CDR3 DNA is TGTGCCTGGCGAGGGGGCCCCAATGAAAAACTGTTTTTT.

The V gene is TRBV2, the J gene TRBJ1-2; TRBD1 aligns across 8 bases. This CDR3 is 13 amino acids long. V dropped 3 bases and J dropped 6; count of bases not matched to a gene: 3. In germline, CDR1 is SNHLY, CDR2 FYNNEI. CDR3 sequence: CASSETGANGYTF. In nucleotides, the CDR3 is TGTGCCAGCAGTGAGACAGGGGCCAATGGCTACACCTTC. Combining the CDR3 with reference TRBV2 and TRBJ1-2 gives the whole variable domain EPEVTQTPSHQVTQMGQEVILRCVPISNHLYFYWYRQILGQKVEFLVSFYNNEISEKSEIFDDQFSVERPDGSNFTLKIRSTKLEDSAMYFCASSETGANGYTFGSGTRLTVV.

The chain combines TRBV30 with TRBJ1-1, with D possibly being TRBD1 (6 bases). CDR1 is GTSNPN and CDR2 is SVGIG in the germline V gene (reference sequence). The CDR3 has 14 residues. Trimming took 4 bases from V and 3 from J, leaving 15 bases between them. As DNA, the CDR3 is TGTGCCTGGACAGGGGCAGGGGAGCACACTGAAGCTTTCTTT. Translating it yields CAWTGAGEHTEAFF.

The chain links TRBV28 to TRBJ1-4; no reliable D call. This CDR3 region has 14 residues. Germline lookup yields CDR1 MDHEN and CDR2 SYDVKM. V lost 7 bases and J 5 bases, leaving 14 bases between the germline ends. CDR3 in amino acids: CASNPRFSNEKLFF. The CDR3 region has the DNA TGTGCCAGCAACCCGAGGTTCTCGAATGAAAAACTGTTTTTT.

The chain is built from TRBV27 and TRBJ2-1; tentatively, D is TRBD2 (7 bases). CDR3 length: 15 residues. Germline CDR1 and CDR2: MNHEY and SMNVEV (reference sequence). V was clipped by 4 bases and J by 5 bases, with 15 bases between them. The CDR3: CASSSRGGANNEQFF. Written as DNA, the CDR3 is TGTGCCAGCAGTTCTCGCGGGGGCGCGAACAATGAGCAGTTCTTC.

The chain is built from TRBV6-5 and TRBJ1-1; possible D gene TRBD1, 6 bases. The CDR3 extends over 14 amino acids. Trimming pared 5 bases from V and 1 base from J, leaving 11 bases between. The germline V gene encodes CDR1 MNHEY and CDR2 SVGAGI. DNA for the CDR3: TGTGCCAGCAGTCGACCGGGACAGAACACTGAAGCTTTCTTT. It specifies CASSRPGQNTEAFF.

V usage is TRBV5-4 and J usage is TRBJ1-2; the D gene is possibly TRBD1 (6 bases). The ends were cut back, 4 bases at V and 5 bases at J, with 12 bases in the middle. Germline V gene lookup returns CDR1 SGHNT and CDR2 YYREEE (reference sequence). The CDR3 loop spans 13 amino acids. The CDR3 loop is CASSIPGQYGYTF. The DNA of the CDR3 is TGTGCCAGCAGCATACCTGGACAGTATGGCTACACCTTC. The variable domain in full, with the rest retrieved from reference TRBV5-4 and TRBJ1-2, is ETGVTQSPTHLIKTRGQQVTLRCSSQSGHNTVSWYQQALGQGPQFIFQYYREEENGRGNFPPRFSGLQFPNYSSELNVNALELDDSALYLCASSIPGQYGYTFGSGTRLTVV.

This rearrangement joins TRBV6-5 to TRBJ1-1, with D possibly matching TRBD1 (5 bases). CDR1 and CDR2 (germline): MNHEY, SVGAGI. V was shortened by 6 bases and J by 1 base, with 9 bases between the two germline ends. The CDR3 sequence is 13 residues long. Here the CDR3 DNA reads TGTGCCAGCAGGGACACCCCGAACACTGAAGCTTTCTTT. Translation: CASRDTPNTEAFF.